This section outlines one T cell receptor (beta chain) sequence together with its context. Its antigen remains unidentified. Nothing much larger sits one base from this clone, and base qualities are not available. V lost 6 bases and J lost 9 bases, and the count of bases not matched to a germline gene is 8. CDR1 and CDR2 were assigned from the germline V gene as SGHRS and YFSETQ. Reading from cysteine to phenylalanine, the CDR3 counts 15 amino acids. Only CDR3 DNA is held: 45 bases, read in frame from base 1. The data stem from a study of T cells after somatic rescue of genetic block (TCRdb year 2020). A note on the overall study: What the study looked at was long-term robustness, specifically in a T-cell system that came about through somatic rescue of a genetic block in T-cell development.

The library was built by means of the immunoSEQ multiplex PCR assay. TCRdb mirrors the immuneACCESS table, restricted to in-frame sequences. Some clones are absent from its copies; in checked studies, under half trace to an unresolved V gene, and the reason for the others is unknown. A total of roughly 92,000 clones appear in this sample, around 89% of them only once. 1.6% of the sample rests with the top ten. This TCR derives from a woman aged 18-29 years. The sequenced sample consisted of peripheral blood mononuclear cells (PBMCs). This sequence uses TRBV5-1 and TRBJ2-4; 14 middle bases align to TRBD2. The CDR3 reads CASMIGTSGSGIQYF. The DNA is as follows: TGCGCCAGCATGATAGGGACTAGCGGGAGTGGCATTCAGTACTTC.